The 5 T cell receptor beta chains below were found in one sample sequenced in a study of T cell responses to AZD1222 COVID-19 vaccine (TCRdb year 2021). Libraries were made using the immunoSEQ multiplex PCR assay. Held by TCRdb, this immuneACCESS table contains in-frame sequences only and omits some clones. Under half of the omission traces to an unresolved V gene where checked; the cause of the rest is unknown. In this sample the table shows roughly 100,000 clones, roughly 93% of which occur a single time. The top ten constitute 5% of the sample. The intended sense of this specimen's time point label: baseline before first vaccination. This specimen was peripheral blood, taken on day 0 of AZD1222 vaccination. Receptor source: an adult in good health.

This clone was seen only once. This rearrangement joins TRBV6-2 or TRBV6-3 to TRBJ1-1; a possible D gene is TRBD1 (6 bases). Per the germline V gene, CDR1 is MNHEY and CDR2 is SVGEGT. The CDR3 has 16 residues. Trimming pared 4 bases from V and 1 base from J, leaving 16 bases between. The CDR3, as DNA: TGTGCCAGCAGTTTTAAACAGGGCCACGGGAACACTGAAGCTTTCTTT. This codes for CASSFKQGHGNTEAFF.

The chain uses TRBV5-1 and TRBJ1-6, with 8 bases matching TRBD1. The length of the CDR3 is 14 residues. J gave up 7 bases and V 2 bases, and 2 bases lay outside the gene matches. Germline values: CDR1 SGHRS, CDR2 YFSETQ. CDR3 sequence: CASSFDRGNSPLHF. The CDR3, as DNA: TGCGCCAGCAGCTTTGACAGGGGCAATTCACCCCTCCACTTT.

V gene TRBV6-5 combines with J gene TRBJ2-5; 8 bases agree with TRBD2. The CDR3 has 14 amino acids. Germline CDR1 and CDR2: MNHEY and SVGAGI. The V and J ends lost 8 bases and 1 base, in that order; junction bases with no gene match: 6. The CDR3: CASLLAGTQETQYF. CDR3 bases: TGTGCCAGCCTTCTAGCGGGTACCCAAGAGACCCAGTACTTC.

V is TRBV12-3 or TRBV12-4 and J is TRBJ1-1; D ambiguous. V was trimmed by 4 bases and J by 11 bases, leaving 11 bases between them. The CDR3 length is 11 residues. In DNA, the CDR3 is TGTGCCAGCAGTTCCCGGGGAGTCGCTTTCTTT. Protein sequence: CASSSRGVAFF.

This clone appeared once. This rearrangement joins TRBV10-1 to TRBJ2-7, with a weak D call TRBD2 (5 bases). The V end lost 6 bases, the J end lost 6 bases, and 12 bases lay between the germline ends. CDR1 and CDR2 from the germline V gene are WNHNN and SYGVQD (reference sequence). This CDR3 is 12 amino acids long. Written as DNA, the CDR3 is TGCGCCAGCAGCCTCGGGGATGGCGAGCAGTACTTC. Residues: CASSLGDGEQYF.